The 23 T cell receptor beta chains reported below all come from one sample, sequenced in a study of patients with pleural tuberculosis. One entry per CDR3 protein, called by TCRdb with MiXCR from the reads. The sample lists under 55,000 distinct CDR3 sequences; 5.5% to 8% were seen once. The receptors originated from a human donor with pleural tuberculosis.

There are a few counts of this clonotype. This may arise from a read error, as a much more abundant clone is one base away. J is TRBJ1-3 and V is TRBV20-1; D is ambiguous. Germline V gene lookup returns CDR1 DFQATT and CDR2 SNEGSKA (reference sequence). The CDR3 sequence is 13 residues long. The CDR3 sequence is CSAQTYSGDTIYF. The CDR3 bases are TGCAGTGCTCAAACCTACTCTGGAGACACCATATATTTT.

This clonotype appeared many times. The genes are TRBV4-1 and TRBJ1-4; no reliable D call. Germline CDR1 MGHRA, CDR2 YSYEKL. The CDR3 consists of 14 residues. V was clipped by 6 bases and J by 5 bases, with 13 bases between them. CDR3 in amino acids: CASSFLEGNEKLFF. The CDR3 region has the DNA TGCGCCAGCAGTTTCCTCGAAGGGAATGAAAAACTGTTTTTT.

This clonotype was detected many times. The chain couples TRBV12-3 or TRBV12-4 to TRBJ1-1; D gene ambiguous. The CDR3 has 14 residues. Trimming pared 3 bases from V and 1 base from J, leaving 9 bases between. As DNA, the CDR3 is TGTGCCAGCAGTTTTCAAGGACCGAACACTGAAGCTTTCTTT. This sequence encodes CASSFQGPNTEAFF.

The rearrangement joins TRBV10-3 to TRBJ1-2; possible D gene TRBD1, 6 bases. The V gene's germline CDR1 is ENHRY and CDR2 SYGVKD. The CDR3 sequence is 14 residues long. V lost 10 bases to trimming and J lost 6 bases, with 21 bases between them. CDR3 residues: CATGAEGAFNGYTF. The CDR3 DNA reads TGTGCCACGGGGGCGGAGGGAGCTTTTAATGGCTACACCTTC.

At least ten counts were recorded for this clonotype. The chain recombines TRBV11-2 with TRBJ2-5, with TRBD2 matching 7 bases. CDR1 is SGHAT, CDR2 FQNNGV, per germline. There are 13 residues in the CDR3. With 3 bases clipped from V and 2 bases from J, the junction kept 0 bases outside the gene matches. The CDR3 DNA follows: TGTGCCAGCAGCTTCGGGGGGCAAGAGACCCAGTACTTC. It translates to CASSFGGQETQYF. Filled out from reference TRBV11-2 and TRBJ2-5, the complete variable domain reads EAGVAQSPRYKIIEKRQSVAFWCNPISGHATLYWYQQILGQGPKLLIQFQNNGVVDDSQLPKDRFSAERLKGVDSTLKIQPAKLEDSAVYLCASSFGGQETQYFGPGTRLLVL.

Ten or more counts support this clonotype. This sequence joins TRBV5-1 and TRBJ1-4, with 8 nucleotides matching TRBD1. Germline assignment: CDR1 SGHRS and CDR2 YFSETQ. This CDR3 contains 14 residues. The J segment lost 5 bases and the V segment lost 4 bases, leaving 4 bases of the junction unmatched. CDR3 residues: CASSQGAPNEKLFF. DNA of the CDR3: TGCGCCAGCAGCCAGGGGGCCCCAAATGAAAAACTGTTTTTT.

This clonotype came up a few times. This sequence joins TRBV10-3 and TRBJ2-3; 8 bases match TRBD1. With V trimmed by 0 bases and J by 4 bases, 6 bases remained unmatched. The CDR3 length is 16 residues. In germline, CDR1 is ENHRY, CDR2 SYGVKD. For the CDR3, the DNA is TGTGCCATCAGTGAGTCAGGCGGCAGGGGGCCAGATACGCAGTATTTT. It yields the protein CAISESGGRGPDTQYF.

The chain uses TRBV4-1 and TRBJ2-7, with 12 bases aligning to TRBD1. This CDR3 is 15 amino acids long. Germline V gene sequence: CDR1 MGHRA, CDR2 YSYEKL. The V gene end was trimmed by 4 bases and the J gene end by 5 bases; junction bases not matched to a gene: 6. The CDR3 loop reads CASSLGTGGLNEQYF. The CDR3 nucleotides are TGCGCCAGCAGCCTTGGGACAGGGGGCTTGAACGAGCAGTACTTC.

This clonotype was observed at least ten times. This chain joins TRBV2 and TRBJ2-5; 7 nucleotides align to TRBD2. Germline trimming cut 5 bases from V and 5 bases from J; bases unmatched to any gene: 8. The CDR3 is 14 residues long. Germline V gene data show CDR1 as SNHLY and CDR2 as FYNNEI. The CDR3 DNA follows: TGTGCCAGCAGTAGGGAGCGGGACGGGGAGACCCAGTACTTC. Translated: CASSRERDGETQYF.

There are many counts of this clonotype. The chain employs TRBV20-1 and TRBJ1-5; D uncertain. The CDR3 runs to 15 residues. Deletions cut 7 bases from V and 2 bases from J, with 18 bases between. Looked up from germline, CDR1 is DFQATT and CDR2 is SNEGSKA (reference sequence). The CDR3: CSVSRSTGGNQPQHF. CDR3 in DNA: TGCAGTGTCTCCAGATCAACGGGTGGCAATCAGCCCCAGCATTTT.

The sample holds many counts of this clonotype. The CDR3 loop is CATSKRSFLGSNQPQHF. The CDR3 nucleotides are TGTGCCACCAGCAAGAGGTCCTTTTTAGGGTCCAATCAGCCCCAGCATTTT. The chain uses TRBV15 and TRBJ1-5, with unresolved D. Germline V gene sequence: CDR1 LNHNV, CDR2 YYDKDF (reference sequence). The CDR3 is made up of 17 amino acids. Trimming stripped 4 bases from V and 3 bases from J, with 19 bases between.

This clonotype was detected a few times. The chain joins TRBV29-1 to TRBJ2-5; a possible D gene is TRBD1 (5 bases). V shed 3 bases and J shed 2 bases, with 10 bases lying between them. Germline-derived CDR1 and CDR2 are SQVTM and ANQGSEA. This CDR3 comprises 13 residues. The CDR3 sequence is CSVESGLQETQYF. The CDR3 DNA reads TGCAGCGTTGAGTCAGGGTTACAAGAGACCCAGTACTTC. The variable domain in full, completed from reference TRBV29-1 and TRBJ2-5, reads SAVISQKPSRDICQRGTSLTIQCQVDSQVTMMFWYRQQPGQSLTLIATANQGSEATYESGFVIDKFPISRPNLTFSTLTVSNMSPEDSSIYLCSVESGLQETQYFGPGTRLLVL.

At least ten counts were recorded for this clonotype. The chain has TRBV27 and TRBJ1-1; D is unclear. The CDR3 is made up of 15 amino acids. V lost 0 bases to trimming and J lost 1 base, with 9 bases between them. Per germline, CDR1 MNHEY and CDR2 SMNVEV (reference sequence). The CDR3 sequence: CASSLSVGPNTEAFF. The CDR3 nucleotides read TGTGCCAGCAGTTTATCTGTAGGGCCGAACACTGAAGCTTTCTTT.

This clonotype appeared many times. This chain joins TRBV7-3 and TRBJ2-1, with TRBD2 identical over 9 bases. This CDR3 contains 15 residues. In germline, CDR1 is SGHTA, CDR2 FQGTGA. J gave up 5 bases and V 0 bases, and 2 bases lay outside the gene matches. For the CDR3, the DNA is TGTGCCAGCAGCTTAACGGGACTAGCTGACAATGAGCAGTTCTTC. It is translated as CASSLTGLADNEQFF.

This clonotype was counted only a few times. The V gene is TRBV29-1, the J gene TRBJ2-7; 9 bases are shared with TRBD2. The CDR3 runs to 13 residues. The V segment lost 2 bases and the J segment 4 bases; nucleotides outside the gene matches: 3. The germline CDR1 and CDR2 sequences are SQVTM and ANQGSEA. DNA of the CDR3: TGCAGCGTTGAACTAGCGGGAAGGTACGAGCAGTACTTC. Translation gives CSVELAGRYEQYF.

This clonotype occurred many times. J is TRBJ2-2 and V is TRBV11-2; D not resolved. Germline lookup yields CDR1 SGHAT and CDR2 FQNNGV. This CDR3 spans 13 amino acids. V was shortened by 5 bases and J by 6 bases, with 10 bases between the two germline ends. The DNA of the CDR3 is TGTGCCAGCAGCGTTCTAGGACCCGGGGAGCTGTTTTTT. The encoded protein is CASSVLGPGELFF.

The sample holds many counts of this clonotype. The chain joins TRBV3-1 to TRBJ1-1; D uncertain. The germline V gene encodes CDR1 LGHDT and CDR2 YNNKEL (reference sequence). The V end lost 1 base, the J end lost 0 bases, and 9 bases lay between the germline ends. The CDR3 is 15 amino acids. CDR3 protein: CASSQVFSLNTEAFF. For the CDR3, the DNA is TGTGCCAGCAGCCAAGTATTTTCGTTGAACACTGAAGCTTTCTTT.

This clonotype showed up many times. The chain combines TRBV19 with TRBJ2-3; possible D gene TRBD2, 6 bases. Germline lookup yields CDR1 LNHDA and CDR2 SQIVND (reference sequence). The CDR3 sequence is 15 residues long. The V gene lost 4 bases and the J gene lost 2 bases, with 13 bases spanning the gap. CDR3 in amino acids: CASSRLGGNTDTQYF. In nucleotides, the CDR3 is TGTGCCAGTAGTAGGTTGGGCGGGAACACAGATACGCAGTATTTT. Variable domain in full (rest from reference TRBV19 and TRBJ2-3): DGGITQSPKYLFRKEGQNVTLSCEQNLNHDAMYWYRQDPGQGLRLIYYSQIVNDFQKGDIAEGYSVSREKKESFPLTVTSAQKNPTAFYLCASSRLGGNTDTQYFGPGTRLTVL.

This clonotype has a handful of counts. V is TRBV3-1 and J is TRBJ2-3; perhaps TRBD1 as D (6 bases). Looked up from germline, CDR1 is LGHDT and CDR2 is YNNKEL (reference sequence). The CDR3 covers 13 residues. V lost 1 base and J 6 bases, leaving 8 bases between the germline ends. The CDR3 loop reads CASSQGGLDTQYF. CDR3 nucleotide sequence: TGTGCCAGCAGCCAAGGGGGGCTGGATACGCAGTATTTT.

This clonotype was seen many times. This chain connects TRBV27 to TRBJ1-4; TRBD1 matches 10 bases. Trimming removed 4 bases from V and 10 bases from J; junction bases left unmatched: 6. In germline, CDR1 is MNHEY, CDR2 SMNVEV (reference sequence). The CDR3 spans 14 residues. The CDR3: CASSWGQGSGKLFF. DNA for the CDR3: TGTGCCAGCAGTTGGGGACAGGGGTCTGGAAAACTGTTTTTT.

This clonotype showed up many times. The rearrangement uses TRBV29-1 and TRBJ2-3, with D uncertain. Trimming took off 4 bases at V and 4 bases at J, with 3 bases between the two ends. This CDR3 has 10 residues. Germline CDR1 and CDR2: SQVTM and ANQGSEA. CDR3 bases: TGCAGCGTTGCTCCAGATACGCAGTATTTT. It encodes CSVAPDTQYF.

CDR3 in amino acids: CSVRIADTQYF. CDR3 DNA sequence: TGCAGCGTTAGGATTGCAGATACGCAGTATTTT. This chain joins TRBV29-1 and TRBJ2-3; no firm D call. Germline V CDR1 and CDR2: SQVTM, ANQGSEA. The V end was cut by 5 bases, the J end by 4 bases, with 7 bases between. This CDR3 region has 11 residues.

This clonotype was recorded at least ten times. The V and J genes are TRBV28 and TRBJ1-3, with 9 nucleotides matching TRBD1. Germline V gene lookup returns CDR1 MDHEN and CDR2 SYDVKM. The CDR3 is made up of 16 amino acids. The J segment lost 7 bases and the V segment lost 4 bases, leaving 11 bases of the junction unmatched. The CDR3 reads CASSSLGTGSYNTIYF. CDR3 nucleotide sequence: TGTGCCAGCAGTTCCCTCGGGACAGGGAGTTACAACACCATATATTTT.